This T cell receptor beta chain was identified in a study of blood T cell repertoires in COVID-19. The CDR3 consists of 16 residues. Germline-derived CDR1 and CDR2 are SGHTA and FQGNSA. V shed 5 bases, J shed 5 bases, and the junction held 13 bases outside the gene matches. The assay was immunoSEQ multiplex PCR, and TCRdb's table has in-frame clones only and misses some. Of approximately 120,000 clones in the sample, roughly 91% were seen once. This sequence originates from a human donor in a cohort sampled during active COVID-19. The rearrangement joins TRBV7-2 to TRBJ2-5; the match to TRBD2 covers 8 bases. Source material: peripheral blood. The DNA of the CDR3 is TGTGCCAGCAGCAAGACCTCGGGAGGGCCCTGGGAGACCCAGTACTTC. Translated: CASSKTSGGPWETQYF.